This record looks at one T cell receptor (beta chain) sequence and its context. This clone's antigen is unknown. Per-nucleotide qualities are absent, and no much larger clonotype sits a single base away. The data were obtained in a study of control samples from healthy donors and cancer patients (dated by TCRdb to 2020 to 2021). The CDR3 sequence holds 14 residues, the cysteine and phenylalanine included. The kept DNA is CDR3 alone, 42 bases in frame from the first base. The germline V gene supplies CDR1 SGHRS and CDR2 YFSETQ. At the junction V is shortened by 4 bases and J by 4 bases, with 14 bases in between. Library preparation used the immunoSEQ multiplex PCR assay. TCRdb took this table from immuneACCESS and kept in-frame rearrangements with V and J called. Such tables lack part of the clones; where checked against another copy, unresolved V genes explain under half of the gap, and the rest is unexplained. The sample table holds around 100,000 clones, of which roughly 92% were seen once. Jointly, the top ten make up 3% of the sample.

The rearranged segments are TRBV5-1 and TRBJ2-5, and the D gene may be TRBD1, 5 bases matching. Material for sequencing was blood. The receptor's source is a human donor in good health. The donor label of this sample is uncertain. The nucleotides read TGCGCCAGCAGCCAGGCTGGGGCCCCAGAGACCCAGTACTTC. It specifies CASSQAGAPETQYF.